Each of the 24 T cell receptor beta chains below was sequenced from the same sample in a study of T-cell reconstitution after alpha-beta-depleted transplantation in children. Preparing the TCRbeta library involved the use of unique molecular identifiers. TCRdb analysed the PCR reads with MiXCR anew, one entry per CDR3 protein. The sample has more than 550,000 distinct CDR3 sequences; roughly a tenth are singletons. Sequenced material: PBMCs from the stem cell graft donor, taken from the stem cell graft. These TCRs come from a human donor who donated a stem cell graft to a child with acute myeloid leukemia.

This chain links TRBV12-3 or TRBV12-4 with TRBJ1-3; no definite D call. Trimming removed 5 bases from V and 4 bases from J, with 9 bases in between. This CDR3 is built from 13 residues. In DNA, the CDR3 is TGTGCCAGCAGTCGAAGGGCAGGAAACACCATATATTTT. Translating gives CASSRRAGNTIYF.

The chain is built from TRBV29-1 and TRBJ2-6; D unclear. Trimming shortened V by 6 bases and J by 3 bases, and 6 bases separated the two germline ends. This CDR3 comprises 12 residues. From germline, CDR1 is SQVTM and CDR2 ANQGSEA. The chain's CDR3 is CSVGIGANVLTF. In DNA form, the CDR3 reads TGCAGCGTCGGAATTGGGGCCAACGTCCTGACTTTC.

The chain links TRBV12-3 or TRBV12-4 to TRBJ2-5; D is unresolved. V was clipped by 3 bases and J by 5 bases, with 13 bases between them. This CDR3 spans 14 amino acids. CDR3 DNA sequence: TGTGCCAGCAGTTTCCCTCCGCTTAGGGAGACCCAGTACTTC. Its translation is CASSFPPLRETQYF.

Many counts were recorded for this clonotype. The V call is TRBV7-6, the J call TRBJ2-7, with D possibly being TRBD2 (6 bases). The CDR3 has 12 residues. Trimming shortened V by 1 base and J by 5 bases, and 6 bases separated the two germline ends. CDR1 and CDR2 from the germline V gene are SGHVS and FNYEAQ. In DNA, the CDR3 is TGTGCCAGCAGCTTAGGGGGGGACGAGCAGTACTTC. It is translated as CASSLGGDEQYF.

In this sample, this clonotype turned up once. V and J are TRBV30 and TRBJ2-2; D remains unclear. CDR1 is GTSNPN, CDR2 SVGIG, per germline (reference sequence). The CDR3 contains 13 residues. Between the trimmed V and J ends, which lost 0 bases and 8 bases, there was a span of 10 bases. CDR3 residues: CAWSVQAPGELFF. The CDR3 bases are TGTGCCTGGAGTGTACAAGCACCGGGGGAGCTGTTTTTT.

The chain joins TRBV3-1 to TRBJ2-1; TRBD2 matches 10 bases. J was trimmed by 6 bases and V by 4 bases; bases with no gene match: 9. The germline gives CDR1 LGHDT, CDR2 YNNKEL (reference sequence). This CDR3 contains 16 residues. The CDR3 loop is CASSPIGLAAFNEQFF. CDR3 in DNA: TGTGCCAGCAGCCCTATCGGACTAGCGGCCTTCAATGAGCAGTTCTTC.

The V call is TRBV6-5, the J call TRBJ2-2; D unclear. Per the germline V gene, CDR1 is MNHEY and CDR2 is SVGAGI. The CDR3 runs to 15 residues. The ends were cut back, 4 bases at V and 4 bases at J, with 13 bases in the middle. The CDR3 DNA sequence: TGTGCCAGCAGTTCTCGGACCCTGACCACCGGGGAGCTGTTTTTT. Translating gives CASSSRTLTTGELFF.

This clonotype appeared a few times. At one end the junction does not follow the germline gene, possibly because of a read error. This chain uses TRBV29-1 with TRBJ2-1, with D possibly TRBD1 on 7 matching bases. The CDR3 runs 18 residues. Germline lookup yields CDR1 SQVTM and CDR2 ANQGSEA. This CDR3 is CSVRPRLGGPRGYNEQFF. In nucleotides, the CDR3 is TGCAGCGTTCGTCCGAGACTAGGGGGCCCCCGAGGCTACAATGAGCAGTTTTTC.

This clonotype was recorded many times. The chain employs TRBV10-3 and TRBJ2-7; 7 bases agree with TRBD2. The CDR3 spans 14 residues. Germline-derived CDR1 and CDR2 are ENHRY and SYGVKD. The ends lost 7 bases at V and 0 bases at J; junction bases unmatched: 6. The CDR3 region has the DNA TGTGCCATCAAGGGAGGGAAGAGCTCCTACGAGCAGTACTTC. Its protein product is CAIKGGKSSYEQYF.

This clonotype has a handful of counts. The rearrangement joins TRBV20-1 to TRBJ2-1; D gene ambiguous. Germline CDR1 reads DFQATT; CDR2 reads SNEGSKA (reference sequence). V was trimmed by 6 bases and J by 6 bases, leaving 15 bases between them. The CDR3 covers 13 residues. CDR3: CSAGVGIINEQFF. CDR3 in DNA: TGCAGTGCCGGAGTGGGAATCATCAATGAGCAGTTCTTC.

This clonotype was recorded many times. V usage is TRBV7-2 and J usage is TRBJ1-3, with a tentative D call TRBD1 (6 bases). Trimming pared 2 bases from V and 0 bases from J, leaving 11 bases between. The CDR3 runs to 16 residues. Germline CDR1 SGHTA, CDR2 FQGNSA. Here the CDR3 DNA reads TGTGCCAGCAGCTTACGAGGACAGAGCTCTGGAAACACCATATATTTT. This encodes CASSLRGQSSGNTIYF.

This chain uses TRBV27 with TRBJ2-7; TRBD2 is a possible D gene (5 bases). Germline V gene sequence: CDR1 MNHEY, CDR2 SMNVEV (reference sequence). The CDR3 is 14 amino acids. V was trimmed by 4 bases and J by 7 bases, leaving 17 bases between them. CDR3 amino acids: CASSWSPDYQEQYF. Here the CDR3 DNA reads TGTGCCAGCAGTTGGAGTCCCGACTACCAAGAGCAGTACTTC.

This clonotype occurred a few times. The gene calls are TRBV29-1 and TRBJ2-2, with TRBD2 as a possible D gene (7 bases). The CDR3 sequence is 15 residues long. The V gene's germline CDR1 is SQVTM and CDR2 ANQGSEA. The V and J ends lost 7 bases and 0 bases respectively, with 15 bases between them. The CDR3 DNA follows: TGCAGCGCCAAAGGGGGGGGGCCGAACACCGGGGAGCTGTTTTTT. This encodes CSAKGGGPNTGELFF.

The chain carries TRBV6-2 or TRBV6-3 and TRBJ2-2; a possible D gene is TRBD2 (5 bases). This CDR3 spans 15 amino acids. Germline V gene data show CDR1 as MNHEY and CDR2 as SVGEGT. Deletions cut 2 bases from V and 4 bases from J, with 11 bases between. The chain's CDR3 is CASSYVAGTTGELFF. CDR3 coding DNA: TGTGCCAGCAGTTACGTCGCGGGCACCACCGGGGAGCTGTTTTTT.

The chain joins TRBV4-1 to TRBJ1-4; the D is unclear. The CDR3 is 17 amino acids. The germline V gene encodes CDR1 MGHRA and CDR2 YSYEKL. V lost 5 bases and J 5 bases, leaving 21 bases between the germline ends. Written as DNA, the CDR3 is TGCGCCAGCAGCTACCCTCTGGGAAGCGTAGAAAATGAAAAACTGTTTTTT. This translates into CASSYPLGSVENEKLFF.

This clonotype has at least ten counts. The CDR3: CASSYSYSGTYNEQFF. In DNA form, the CDR3 reads TGTGCCAGCAGTTACTCCTATAGCGGGACCTACAATGAGCAGTTCTTC. The gene calls are TRBV6-2 or TRBV6-3 and TRBJ2-1, with 8 nucleotides matching TRBD2. The V and J ends lost 0 bases and 2 bases, in that order; junction bases with no gene match: 3. This CDR3 contains 16 residues. Germline CDR1 MNHEY, CDR2 SVGEGT.

The V gene is TRBV5-1, the J gene TRBJ1-4; D call uncertain. Germline CDR1 reads SGHRS; CDR2 reads YFSETQ. CDR3 size: 13 residues. The ends were cut back, 1 base at V and 4 bases at J, with 5 bases in the middle. CDR3: CASSLYDNEKLFF. The CDR3 region has the DNA TGCGCCAGCAGCTTGTACGATAATGAAAAACTGTTTTTT.

This clonotype has a count of ten or more. The chain recombines TRBV20-1 with TRBJ2-1, with 10 bases aligning to TRBD2. The germline CDR1 and CDR2 sequences are DFQATT and SNEGSKA (reference sequence). This CDR3 is 16 amino acids long. The V gene end was trimmed by 0 bases and the J gene end by 3 bases; junction bases not matched to a gene: 5. CDR3 amino acids: CSARETRTSGYNEQFF. Here the CDR3 DNA reads TGCAGTGCTAGAGAAACCCGGACTAGCGGCTACAATGAGCAGTTCTTC.

The sample holds many counts of this clonotype. The gene calls are TRBV5-6 and TRBJ2-3; TRBD2 is a possible D gene (6 bases). CDR3 length: 15 residues. V lost 1 base to trimming and J lost 5 bases, with 14 bases between them. Germline V CDR1 and CDR2: SGHDT, YYEEEE. The CDR3 DNA follows: TGTGCCAGCAGCTTGCCCGGGAGCTGGAAAGATACGCAGTATTTT. Protein: CASSLPGSWKDTQYF.

This clonotype was counted a few times. V gene TRBV5-1 combines with J gene TRBJ1-2; D ambiguous. From germline, CDR1 is SGHRS and CDR2 YFSETQ. With 6 bases removed from V and 4 bases from J, the gap between germline ends came to 16 bases. CDR3 size: 14 residues. CDR3 nucleotide sequence: TGCGCCAGCACCTCGAGCATCTCGGGCTATGGCTACACCTTC. Translating it yields CASTSSISGYGYTF.

The V call is TRBV3-1, the J call TRBJ2-1; TRBD2 matches 11 bases. V was pared by 0 bases and J by 1 base, with 11 bases of the junction left unmatched. The CDR3 runs 20 residues. Per the germline V gene, CDR1 is LGHDT and CDR2 is YNNKEL (reference sequence). CDR3 DNA sequence: TGTGCCAGCAGCCAAGATCCGTCTAGCGGGAGGCTTCGTTCCTACAATGAGCAGTTCTTC. Its protein product is CASSQDPSSGRLRSYNEQFF.

The J gene is TRBJ2-3, the V gene TRBV7-2; TRBD2 matches 8 bases. Trimming cost V 7 bases and J 2 bases; bases outside gene matches: 11. The CDR3 has 16 amino acids. Germline CDR1 reads SGHTA; CDR2 reads FQGNSA. Here the CDR3 reads CASTPERAGDTDTQYF. CDR3 DNA sequence: TGTGCCAGCACCCCCGAGCGAGCGGGGGACACAGATACGCAGTATTTT.

This chain joins TRBV7-2 and TRBJ2-3; 10 nucleotides match TRBD2. The CDR3 is made up of 16 amino acids. CDR1 is SGHTA and CDR2 is FQGNSA in the germline V gene. The V segment lost 1 base and the J segment 4 bases; nucleotides outside the gene matches: 5. CDR3 bases: TGTGCCAGCAGCTTAGGGACTAGCGGAGCTCCAGATACGCAGTATTTT. Translation gives CASSLGTSGAPDTQYF.

This clonotype was counted at least ten times. V gene TRBV2 combines with J gene TRBJ2-1; 10 nucleotides match TRBD2. CDR3 size: 15 residues. Germline CDR1 and CDR2: SNHLY and FYNNEI. Trimming removed 6 bases from V and 0 bases from J; junction bases left unmatched: 2. Written as DNA, the CDR3 is TGTGCCAGCAGCCAGCGGGAGGGCTCCTACAATGAGCAGTTCTTC. Its protein is CASSQREGSYNEQFF.